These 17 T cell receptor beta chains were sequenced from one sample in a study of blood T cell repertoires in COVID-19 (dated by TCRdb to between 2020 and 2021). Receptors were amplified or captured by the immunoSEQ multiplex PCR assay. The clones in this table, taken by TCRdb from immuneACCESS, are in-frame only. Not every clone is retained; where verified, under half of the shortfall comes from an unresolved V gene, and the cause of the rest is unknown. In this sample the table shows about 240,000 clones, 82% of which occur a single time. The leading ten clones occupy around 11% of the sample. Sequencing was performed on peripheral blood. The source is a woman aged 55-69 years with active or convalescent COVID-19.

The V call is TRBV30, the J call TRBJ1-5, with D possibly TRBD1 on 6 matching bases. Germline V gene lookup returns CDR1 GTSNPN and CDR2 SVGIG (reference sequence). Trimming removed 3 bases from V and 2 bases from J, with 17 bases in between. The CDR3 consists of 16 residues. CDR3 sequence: CAWRPGGARGNQPQHF. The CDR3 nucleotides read TGTGCCTGGAGGCCTGGGGGGGCAAGGGGCAATCAGCCCCAGCATTTT.

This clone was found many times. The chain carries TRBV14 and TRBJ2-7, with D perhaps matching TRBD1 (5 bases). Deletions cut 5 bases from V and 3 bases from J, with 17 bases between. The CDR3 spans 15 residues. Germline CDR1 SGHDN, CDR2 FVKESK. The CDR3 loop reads CASSAFRGFGYEQYF. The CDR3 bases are TGTGCCAGCAGCGCTTTTAGGGGATTCGGCTACGAGCAGTACTTC.

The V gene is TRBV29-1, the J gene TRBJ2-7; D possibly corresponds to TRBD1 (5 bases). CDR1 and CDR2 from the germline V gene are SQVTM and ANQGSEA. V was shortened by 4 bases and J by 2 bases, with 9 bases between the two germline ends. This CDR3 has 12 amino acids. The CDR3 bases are TGCAGCGTTGGTGGCAGGGCCTACGAGCAGTACTTC. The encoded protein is CSVGGRAYEQYF.

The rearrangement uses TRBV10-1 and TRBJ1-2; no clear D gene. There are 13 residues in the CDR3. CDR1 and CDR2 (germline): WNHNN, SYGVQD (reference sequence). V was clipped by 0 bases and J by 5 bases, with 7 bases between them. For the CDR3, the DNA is TGCGCCAGCAGTGAGTCGAGGCCTTATGGCTACACCTTC. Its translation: CASSESRPYGYTF.

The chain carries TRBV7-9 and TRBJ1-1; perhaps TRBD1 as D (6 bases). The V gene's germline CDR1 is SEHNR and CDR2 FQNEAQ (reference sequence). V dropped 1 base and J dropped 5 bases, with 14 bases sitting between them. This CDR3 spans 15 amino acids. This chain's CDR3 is CASSLDARGYTEAFF. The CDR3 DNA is TGTGCCAGCAGCTTAGACGCCAGGGGTTATACTGAAGCTTTCTTT.

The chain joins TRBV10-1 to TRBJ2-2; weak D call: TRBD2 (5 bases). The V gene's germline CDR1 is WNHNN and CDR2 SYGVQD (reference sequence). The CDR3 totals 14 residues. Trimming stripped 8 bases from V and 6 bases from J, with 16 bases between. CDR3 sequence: CASERDNMAGELFF. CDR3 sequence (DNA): TGCGCCAGCGAGAGGGATAATATGGCCGGGGAGCTGTTTTTT.

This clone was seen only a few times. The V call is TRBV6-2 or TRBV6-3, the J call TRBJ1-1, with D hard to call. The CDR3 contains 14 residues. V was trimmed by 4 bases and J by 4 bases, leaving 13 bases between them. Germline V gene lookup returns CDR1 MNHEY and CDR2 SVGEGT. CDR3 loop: CASSLGSPLTEAFF. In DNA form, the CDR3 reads TGTGCCAGCAGTTTGGGCAGTCCCCTCACTGAAGCTTTCTTT.

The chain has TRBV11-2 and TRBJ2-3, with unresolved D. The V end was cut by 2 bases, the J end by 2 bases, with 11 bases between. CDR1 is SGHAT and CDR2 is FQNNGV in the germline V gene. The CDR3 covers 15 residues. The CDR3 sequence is CASSLSGNPTDTQYF. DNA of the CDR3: TGTGCCAGCAGCTTATCGGGTAACCCCACAGATACGCAGTATTTT.

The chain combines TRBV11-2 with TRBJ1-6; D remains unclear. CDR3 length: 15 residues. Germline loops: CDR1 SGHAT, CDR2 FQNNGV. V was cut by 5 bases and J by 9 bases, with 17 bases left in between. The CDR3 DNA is TGTGCCAGCAGCCTCCCTTTATCTAATACTTCACCCCTCCACTTT. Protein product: CASSLPLSNTSPLHF.

CDR3 amino acids: CASSFAGAQGTEAFF. CDR3 DNA sequence: TGTGCCAGCAGCTTTGCAGGGGCGCAGGGTACTGAAGCTTTCTTT. This chain uses TRBV5-5 with TRBJ1-1, with D possibly matching TRBD1 (6 bases). This CDR3 comprises 15 residues. Germline loops: CDR1 SGHKS, CDR2 YYEKEE (reference sequence). Trimming shortened V by 2 bases and J by 5 bases, and 16 bases separated the two germline ends.

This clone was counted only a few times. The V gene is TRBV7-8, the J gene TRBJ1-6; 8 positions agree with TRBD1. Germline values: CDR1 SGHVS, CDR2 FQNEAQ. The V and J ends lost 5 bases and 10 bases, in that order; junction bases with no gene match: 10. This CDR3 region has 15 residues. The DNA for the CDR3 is TGTGCCAGCAGCGAAAGACAGGGGAGTATCTCACCCCTCCACTTT. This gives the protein CASSERQGSISPLHF.

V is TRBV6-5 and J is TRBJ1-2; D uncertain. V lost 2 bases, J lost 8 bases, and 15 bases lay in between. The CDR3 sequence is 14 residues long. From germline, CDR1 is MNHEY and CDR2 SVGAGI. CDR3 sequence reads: CASSYDLWADGYTF. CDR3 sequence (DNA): TGTGCCAGCAGTTACGATTTGTGGGCTGACGGCTACACCTTC.

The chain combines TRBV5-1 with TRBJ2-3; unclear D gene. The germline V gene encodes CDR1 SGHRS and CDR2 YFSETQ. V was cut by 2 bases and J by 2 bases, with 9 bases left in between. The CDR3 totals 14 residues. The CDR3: CASSFNSNTDTQYF. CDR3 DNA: TGCGCCAGCAGCTTTAACAGTAACACAGATACGCAGTATTTT.

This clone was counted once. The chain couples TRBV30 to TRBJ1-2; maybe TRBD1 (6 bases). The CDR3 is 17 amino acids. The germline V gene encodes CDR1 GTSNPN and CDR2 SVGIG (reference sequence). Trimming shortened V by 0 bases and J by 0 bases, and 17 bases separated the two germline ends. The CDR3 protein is CAWSVVRTDRSNYGYTF. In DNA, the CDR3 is TGTGCCTGGAGTGTGGTCAGGACGGACAGATCTAACTATGGCTACACCTTC.

For the CDR3, the DNA is TGTGCCAGCAGGACAGGGGGAGAGCAGTTCTTC. Its translation: CASRTGGEQFF. The rearrangement links TRBV6-4 to TRBJ2-1; TRBD1 matches at 9 bases. Germline CDR1 is MRHNA and CDR2 is SNTAGT. This CDR3 is built from 11 residues. V lost 6 bases to trimming and J lost 10 bases; unmatched junction nucleotides: 1.

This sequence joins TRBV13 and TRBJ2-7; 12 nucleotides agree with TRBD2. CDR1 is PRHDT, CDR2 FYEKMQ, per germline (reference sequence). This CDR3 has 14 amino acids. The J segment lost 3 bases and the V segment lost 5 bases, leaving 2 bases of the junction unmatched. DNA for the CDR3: TGTGCCAGCAGCCCGGGACTAGCGGGCTACGAGCAGTACTTC. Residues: CASSPGLAGYEQYF.

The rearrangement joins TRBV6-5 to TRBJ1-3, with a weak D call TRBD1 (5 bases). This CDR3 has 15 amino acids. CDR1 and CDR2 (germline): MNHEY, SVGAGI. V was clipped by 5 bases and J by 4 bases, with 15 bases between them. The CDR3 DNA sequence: TGTGCCAGCAGTATCTACCAGGGCGACGGAAACACCATATATTTT. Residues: CASSIYQGDGNTIYF.